The source of this TCR beta chain is a study of blood T cells in healthy people across ages. Study at large: There was about one barcoded beta molecule captured by template switching per two T cells. Study outcomes and limitations: The recorded TCR beta diversity per million T cells decreased in a roughly linear manner with age.

This CDR3 region has 15 residues. Trimming cost V 0 bases and J 13 bases; bases outside gene matches: 11. Germline loops: CDR1 MGHRA, CDR2 YSYEKL. A sample-barcoded 5' primer and a J-beta primer mix were used in a second PCR of about 7 to 12 cycles. TCRdb fed the 5' RACE reads into MiXCR, producing one record per CDR3 protein. In the table there are about 970,000 distinct CDR3 sequences, just over 50% of which are singletons. Note on this clonotype: Its target is unknown.

The clonotype comes from an older woman in good health. This sequence joins TRBV4-1 and TRBJ1-4; TRBD1 matches 7 bases. The material sequenced was blood. The CDR3 region is CASSQDVTGLSGLFF. The CDR3 DNA follows: TGCGCCAGCAGCCAAGATGTGACAGGGTTGTCCGGACTGTTTTTT.